Following are 3 T cell receptor beta chains from one sample sequenced in a study of T cell responses to AZD1222 COVID-19 vaccine. The protocol was immunoSEQ multiplex PCR, while the TCRdb copy is restricted to in-frame clones and leaves out a portion. Found here are approximately 180,000 clones, just over 85% of them singletons; the top ten hold 6% to 8.5%. The material was peripheral blood, obtained on day 0 of AZD1222 vaccination. These receptors all come from an adult in good health.

V usage is TRBV3-1 (or the pseudogene TRBV3-2) and J usage is TRBJ2-1; the D is unclear. V lost 0 bases, J lost 6 bases, and 12 bases lay in between. The CDR3 sequence is 15 residues long. Germline loops: CDR1 LGHDT, CDR2 YNNKEL (reference sequence). The CDR3 here is CASSQEGTSANEQFF. The CDR3 DNA reads TGTGCCAGCAGCCAAGAGGGCACCTCGGCCAATGAGCAGTTCTTC.

This chain connects TRBV5-6 to TRBJ2-7; 8 positions agree with TRBD1. Germline assignment: CDR1 SGHDT and CDR2 YYEEEE. The CDR3 loop spans 15 amino acids. The junction had 7 bases not matched to a gene; V was cut back by 4 bases and J by 1 base. In DNA, the CDR3 is TGTGCCAGCAGCCCCCGAACAGGGGGGTCCTACGAGCAGTACTTC. This gives the protein CASSPRTGGSYEQYF.

The V call is TRBV30, the J call TRBJ1-5; D is ambiguous. This CDR3 comprises 14 residues. Trimming took off 0 bases at V and 3 bases at J, with 9 bases between the two ends. The germline V gene encodes CDR1 GTSNPN and CDR2 SVGIG (reference sequence). The CDR3 nucleotides are TGTGCCTGGAGTGTAGGGCAGGCCAATCAGCCCCAGCATTTT. Its translation is CAWSVGQANQPQHF.